Sequencing of this T cell receptor (beta chain) was carried out in a study of graft-versus-host responses after intestinal transplantation. Across the whole study: Each patient got anti-thymocyte globulin induction, then tacrolimus and steroids for about 3 years. Findings of the study overall: There was an association between peak levels of circulating GvH clones and early post-transplant HvG declines. Detection of GvH clones occurred in recipient marrow, and some had their first appearance in ileum or blood.

Concerning this clone: Its antigen is as yet unknown.

Sequencing was performed with immunoSEQ multiplex PCR; in TCRdb, only in-frame clones are kept and a portion is missing. This table has under 100,000 clones, 85% to 95% appearing once. Trimming at V came to 5 bases and at J to 3 bases, leaving 5 bases not matched to a gene. CDR1 is SEHNR, CDR2 FQNEAQ, per germline (reference sequence). The CDR3 is made up of 14 amino acids. The V call is TRBV7-9, the J call TRBJ1-2, with 8 bases that match TRBD1. The sample consisted of unstimulated CD8+ T cells sorted from spleen or lymph node cells, taken before transplant. The origin of this receptor is a human donor who was the organ donor for an intestinal transplant. CDR3 sequence reads: CASSKTGGDYGYTF. In DNA, the CDR3 is TGTGCCAGCAGCAAAACAGGGGGTGACTATGGCTACACCTTC.